The sequence of this TCR beta chain was determined in a study of cytomegalovirus exposure and HLA in healthy donors. Trimming shortened V by 0 bases and J by 4 bases, and 13 bases separated the two germline ends. The CDR3 consists of 15 residues. From germline, CDR1 is SGHRS and CDR2 YFSETQ. PCR was performed using 60 Vbeta and 13 Jbeta primers. The table came from immunoSEQ multiplex PCR; TCRdb's copy has only in-frame clones and leaves some out. The sample shows approximately 150,000 clones, about 74% of them seen only once. The sequencing sample was made of PBMCs. The chain uses TRBV5-1 and TRBJ2-5; D is unclear. This TCR was sampled from a middle-aged woman in good health and CMV-seronegative. CDR3 nucleotide sequence: TGCGCCAGCAGCTTGGGGAGCTCCGCTCCAGAGACCCAGTACTTC. It is translated as CASSLGSSAPETQYF.